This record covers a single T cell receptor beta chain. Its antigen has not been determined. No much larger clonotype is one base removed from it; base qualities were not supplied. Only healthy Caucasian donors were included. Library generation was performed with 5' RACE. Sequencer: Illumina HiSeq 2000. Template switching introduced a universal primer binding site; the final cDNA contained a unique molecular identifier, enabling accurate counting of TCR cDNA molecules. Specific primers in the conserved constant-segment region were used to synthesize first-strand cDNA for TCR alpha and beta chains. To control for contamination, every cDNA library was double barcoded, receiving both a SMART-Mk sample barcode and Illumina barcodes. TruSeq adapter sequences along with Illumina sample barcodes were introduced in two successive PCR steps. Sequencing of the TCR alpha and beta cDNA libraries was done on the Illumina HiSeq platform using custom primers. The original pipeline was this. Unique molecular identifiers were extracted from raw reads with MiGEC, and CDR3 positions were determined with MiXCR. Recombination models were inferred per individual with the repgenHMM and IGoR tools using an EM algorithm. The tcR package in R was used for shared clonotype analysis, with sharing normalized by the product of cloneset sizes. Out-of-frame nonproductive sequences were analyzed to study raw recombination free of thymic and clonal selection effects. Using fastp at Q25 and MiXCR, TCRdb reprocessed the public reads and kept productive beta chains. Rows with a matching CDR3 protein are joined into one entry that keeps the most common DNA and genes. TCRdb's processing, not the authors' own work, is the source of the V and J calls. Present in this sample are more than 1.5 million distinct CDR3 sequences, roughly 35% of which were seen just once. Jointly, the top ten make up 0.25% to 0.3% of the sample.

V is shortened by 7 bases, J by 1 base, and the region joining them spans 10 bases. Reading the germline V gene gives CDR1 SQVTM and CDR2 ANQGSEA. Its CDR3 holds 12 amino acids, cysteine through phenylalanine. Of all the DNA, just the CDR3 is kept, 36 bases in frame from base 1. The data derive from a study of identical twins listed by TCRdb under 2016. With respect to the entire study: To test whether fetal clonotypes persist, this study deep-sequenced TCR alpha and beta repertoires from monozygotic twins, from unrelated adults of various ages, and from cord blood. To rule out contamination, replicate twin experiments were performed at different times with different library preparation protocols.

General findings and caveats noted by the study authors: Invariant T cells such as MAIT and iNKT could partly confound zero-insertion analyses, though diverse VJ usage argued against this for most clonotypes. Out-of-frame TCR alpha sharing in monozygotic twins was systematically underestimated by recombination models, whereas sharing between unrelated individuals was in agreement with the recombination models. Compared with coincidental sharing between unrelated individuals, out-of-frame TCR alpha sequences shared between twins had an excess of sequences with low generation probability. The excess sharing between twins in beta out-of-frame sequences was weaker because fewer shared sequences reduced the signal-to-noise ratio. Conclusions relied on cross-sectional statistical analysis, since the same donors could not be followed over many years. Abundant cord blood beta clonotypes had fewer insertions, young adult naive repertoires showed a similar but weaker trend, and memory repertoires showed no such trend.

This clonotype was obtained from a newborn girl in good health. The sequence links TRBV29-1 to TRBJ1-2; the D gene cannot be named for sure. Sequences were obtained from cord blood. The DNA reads TGCAGCGCTGTGACTGATAACTATGGCTACACCTTC. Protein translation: CSAVTDNYGYTF.